The 2 T cell receptor beta chains below were found in one sample sequenced in a study of post-analysis software for immune sequencing data. Study-level findings and limits: About five TRBV segments were more frequent in patients than controls; TRBV5-6, TRBV5-1 and TRBV20-1 belonged to this group.

Unique-molecular-identifier-tagged TCR beta cDNA libraries were used. TCRdb reprocessed the PCR reads via MiXCR and lists one record per CDR3 protein. This repertoire shows a few hundred thousand distinct CDR3 sequences, around 40% found once; its top ten account for about an eighth. Antigens of these TCRs are unknown. Sequencing was carried out using blood. These receptors were collected from a girl under 18 with multiple sclerosis.

This sequence joins TRBV7-9 and TRBJ2-1; the D is unclear. The length of the CDR3 is 15 residues. V dropped 5 bases and J dropped 3 bases, with 14 bases sitting between them. Per germline, CDR1 SEHNR and CDR2 FQNEAQ (reference sequence). The CDR3 region has the DNA TGTGCCAGCAGCCCTCCGGGTTCCGTCTACAATGAGCAGTTCTTC. It encodes CASSPPGSVYNEQFF.

The chain combines TRBV7-9 with TRBJ2-5; a possible D gene is TRBD1 (5 bases). The V end lost 5 bases, the J end lost 0 bases, and 10 bases lay between the germline ends. This CDR3 comprises 14 residues. Germline V lookup: CDR1 SEHNR, CDR2 FQNEAQ (reference sequence). The CDR3 sequence: CASSRIGDQETQYF. The CDR3 DNA follows: TGTGCCAGCAGCCGGATAGGGGACCAAGAGACCCAGTACTTC.